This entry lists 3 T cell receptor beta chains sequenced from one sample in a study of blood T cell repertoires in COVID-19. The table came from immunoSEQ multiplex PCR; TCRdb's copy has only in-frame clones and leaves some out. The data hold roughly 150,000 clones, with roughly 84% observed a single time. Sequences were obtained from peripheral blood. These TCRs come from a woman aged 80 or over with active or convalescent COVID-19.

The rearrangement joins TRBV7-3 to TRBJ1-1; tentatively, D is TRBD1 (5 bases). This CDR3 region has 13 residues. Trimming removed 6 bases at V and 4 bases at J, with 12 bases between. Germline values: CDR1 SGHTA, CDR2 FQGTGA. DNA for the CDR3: TGTGCCAGCAGTCAACCCGGGGGCACTGAAGCTTTCTTT. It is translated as CASSQPGGTEAFF.

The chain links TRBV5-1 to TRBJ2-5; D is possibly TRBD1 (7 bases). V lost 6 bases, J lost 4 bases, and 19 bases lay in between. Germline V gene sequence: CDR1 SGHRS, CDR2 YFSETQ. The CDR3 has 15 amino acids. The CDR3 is CASNQEGAVGETQYF. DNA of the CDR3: TGCGCCAGCAATCAGGAGGGGGCTGTGGGAGAGACCCAGTACTTC.

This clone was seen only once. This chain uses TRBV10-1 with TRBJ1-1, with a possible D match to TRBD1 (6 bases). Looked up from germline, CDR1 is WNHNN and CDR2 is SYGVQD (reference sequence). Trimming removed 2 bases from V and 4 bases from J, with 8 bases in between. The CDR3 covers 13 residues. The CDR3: CASSEEDSTEAFF. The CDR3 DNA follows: TGCGCCAGCAGTGAGGAGGACAGCACTGAAGCTTTCTTT.